This TCR beta chain stems from a study of read filtering for tumor transcriptome and immune sequencing (dated by TCRdb to 2020 to 2021). Broadly, across the study: The cohort had around 16 male and roughly 14 female patients with a mean age of about 71 years, ranging from roughly 45 to 80. TCR-region mapped reads per sample ranged from about 4 to 11 million with IR-seq versus only roughly 85 to 1,300 with RNA-seq. By revised international staging, roughly 8 patients were R-ISS I, about 17 were R-ISS II and 7 were R-ISS III. The study compared TCR repertoires from targeted immune repertoire sequencing and bulk whole-transcriptome sequencing run on the same bone marrow samples. Whole-transcriptome libraries were prepared with the TruSeq RNA Access Library Prep Kit after DNase treatment. One main goal was a read-filtering strategy for immune repertoire data, in particular deciding whether clonotypes backed by only one read should be removed. What the authors observed across the whole study: The correlation between IR-seq and RNA-seq shared clonotype proportions rose when single-read clonotypes were removed. In IR-seq, around 85% of clonotypes but approximately 3.6% of total reads were represented by single-read clonotypes, whereas in RNA-seq, approximately 70% of clonotypes and around 45% of reads were represented by single-read clonotypes. IR-seq captured clonotypes at much higher depth and more reliably than RNA-seq, and smaller IR-seq throughput sufficed to identify most shared clonotypes. Rather than purified T cells, the sorted CD138-negative fraction was a mixed bone marrow immune population.

From its first to its last residue, the CDR3 has 16 amino acids. Of all the DNA, just the CDR3 is kept, 48 bases in frame from base 1. V loses 5 bases, J loses 7 bases, and the germline ends lie 21 bases apart. CDR1 and CDR2 were assigned from the germline V gene as MNHEY and SVGEGT. Each patient had bone marrow sampled at the time of active disease. Ficoll-Hypaque density gradient centrifugation was used to isolate bone marrow mononuclear cells. Myeloma plasma cells were removed and CD138-negative cells were obtained by negative selection following labeling with CD138 magnetic microbeads on a MACS separator. Flow cytometry with CD138 antibodies on an Attune NxT was used to check how pure the isolated cells were. TRIzol reagent was used to extract total RNA, which was then quantified with a NanoDrop spectrophotometer. For each patient, paired RNA-seq and IR-seq were run on the CD138-negative bone marrow sample from that patient.

Comments on this clonotype: There is no known antigen for this receptor. A much larger clone differs by one base, so this may be a read error. The CDR3 ends on some other residue instead of the conserved phenylalanine or tryptophan, so this is likely a read error.

Starting from 400 to 450 ng RNA, TCR libraries were constructed with the Immunoverse kit using molecular barcoded adaptors that cover the alpha/delta and beta/gamma chains. The same RNA used for transcriptome sequencing was used for TCR library preparation. TCR libraries were sequenced on an Illumina HiSeq 4000 with 2 x 150 cycles. In the original analysis: With MiXCR, TCR reads were aligned to human V, D, J and C references and assembled into CDR3 clonotypes, with quality filtering and error correction included. The tcR package in R was used for analysis of clonotype counts and gene usage diversity. Raw mapping reads were checked after the RNA-seq reads had been mapped by STAR aligner version 2.5.3a onto the human GRCh37 genome. To test the effect of sequencing depth on detected clonotypes, IR-seq fastq files were randomly downsampled using Seqtk 1.3. TCRdb cleaned the public reads at Q25 with fastp, built clones with MiXCR and kept in-frame beta chains. Every distinct CDR3 protein forms one entry, paired with its most common genes and DNA. The V and J calls reflect TCRdb's pipeline rather than the authors' work. The sample yields roughly 90,000 distinct CDR3 sequences; roughly an eighth were counted once. Of the sample, around 14% is held by the ten largest clones.

The V gene is TRBV6-2 or TRBV6-3 and the J gene is TRBJ2-1, with the D call tentatively TRBD1 or TRBD2, each fitting 5 bases. The sequenced material came from a population of CD138-negative cells sorted from bone marrow. The sample's cell subset or site label is to be understood as: bone marrow mononuclear cells depleted of CD138+ plasma/myeloma cells by negative magnetic selection. This TCR derives from a donor at least 40 years old with multiple myeloma. CDR3 protein: CASSPRASRATNEQFL. The DNA reads as follows: TGTGCCAGCAGTCCCAGGGCTAGCAGGGCAACTAATGAGCAGTTCCTC.